The 30 T cell receptor beta chains below were found in one sample sequenced in a study of T-cell reconstitution after alpha-beta-depleted transplantation in children. It was with unique molecular identifiers that the TCRbeta library was prepared. One entry per CDR3 protein, called by TCRdb with MiXCR from the PCR reads. Of 150,000 to 250,000 distinct CDR3 sequences in the sample, more than 12% are singletons; the top ten hold less than 15%. The material sequenced was PBMCs from the stem cell graft donor, taken from the stem cell graft. The receptors here all came from a human donor who donated a stem cell graft to a child with acute lymphoblastic leukemia.

This clonotype was seen repeatedly, ten times or more. The V call is TRBV12-3 or TRBV12-4, the J call TRBJ2-7, with no clear D. The CDR3 extends over 12 amino acids. The ends were cut back, 0 bases at V and 2 bases at J, with 2 bases in the middle. DNA for the CDR3: TGTGCCAGCAGTTTAGCCGCCTACGAGCAGTACTTC. It translates to CASSLAAYEQYF.

Ten or more counts support this clonotype. The CDR3 here is CAISEDSGTNYGYTF. In DNA form, the CDR3 reads TGTGCCATCAGTGAGGACTCCGGGACCAACTATGGCTACACCTTC. The gene calls are TRBV10-3 and TRBJ1-2; D possibly corresponds to TRBD1 (5 bases). Germline V gene sequence: CDR1 ENHRY, CDR2 SYGVKD. Trimming removed 2 bases at V and 2 bases at J, with 12 bases between. The CDR3 is made up of 15 amino acids.

This clonotype turned up a few times. V usage is TRBV10-1 and J usage is TRBJ2-3; 7 nucleotides line up with TRBD2. Germline CDR1 is WNHNN and CDR2 is SYGVQD (reference sequence). J lost 6 bases, V lost 0 bases, and 6 bases had no gene match. The CDR3 totals 15 residues. The CDR3 is CASSESGEGRDTQYF. The CDR3 coding sequence is TGCGCCAGCAGTGAGTCGGGGGAGGGCCGGGATACGCAGTATTTT.

This clonotype was found many times. The rearrangement uses TRBV9 and TRBJ2-1; TRBD2 aligns across 11 bases. CDR3 length: 14 amino acids. Germline V gene data show CDR1 as SGDLS and CDR2 as YYNGEE. The V gene end was trimmed by 1 base and the J gene end by 9 bases; junction bases not matched to a gene: 3. The CDR3 DNA is TGTGCCAGCAGCGTACTAGCGGGAGGAGGTGAGCAGTTCTTC. Protein: CASSVLAGGGEQFF.

This clonotype came up many times. V and J are TRBV10-3 and TRBJ2-7; 9 bases fit TRBD2. The CDR3 has 18 amino acids. Germline V CDR1 and CDR2: ENHRY, SYGVKD. J was trimmed by 5 bases and V by 8 bases; bases with no gene match: 22. CDR3 coding DNA: TGTGCCATCTCAGATCCGGGACTAGCTTTGACGAGGGGCCACGAGCAGTACTTC. This encodes CAISDPGLALTRGHEQYF.

Many counts were recorded for this clonotype. The V and J genes are TRBV6-1 and TRBJ1-5; 9 nucleotides line up with TRBD1. V trimming: 5 bases; J trimming: 4 bases; junction bases outside the gene matches: 3. Germline CDR1 MNHNS, CDR2 SASEGT. The CDR3 has 14 residues. In DNA, the CDR3 is TGTGCCAGCAGTAGAGGGACAGGGAATCAGCCCCAGCATTTT. This encodes CASSRGTGNQPQHF.

This clonotype showed up many times. V usage is TRBV7-6 and J usage is TRBJ1-2, with D tentatively TRBD1 (6 bases). Trimming took off 4 bases at V and 4 bases at J, with 13 bases between the two ends. Germline loops: CDR1 SGHVS, CDR2 FNYEAQ. This CDR3 contains 14 residues. The CDR3 DNA sequence: TGTGCCAGCAGCTCGGGGGTGGACAGCTATGGCTACACCTTC. Translated: CASSSGVDSYGYTF. Based on the CDR3 plus reference TRBV7-6 and TRBJ1-2, the full variable domain is GAGVSQSPRYKVTKRGQDVALRCDPISGHVSLYWYRQALGQGPEFLTYFNYEAQQDKSGLPNDRFSAERPEGSISTLTIQRTEQRDSAMYRCASSSGVDSYGYTFGSGTRLTVV.

Ten or more counts support this clonotype. The J gene is TRBJ1-1, the V gene TRBV5-1; 10 bases line up with TRBD1. Germline assignment: CDR1 SGHRS and CDR2 YFSETQ. V shed 4 bases and J 5 bases; nucleotides not matched to a gene: 8. The CDR3 covers 15 residues. For the CDR3, the DNA is TGCGCCAGCAGCCCAAGGACAGGGGGATTTACTGAAGCTTTCTTT. This translates into CASSPRTGGFTEAFF.

This clonotype was observed at least ten times. The V call is TRBV20-1, the J call TRBJ1-6; 8 nucleotides line up with TRBD1. V was pared by 6 bases and J by 1 base, with 5 bases of the junction left unmatched. Per the germline V gene, CDR1 is DFQATT and CDR2 is SNEGSKA (reference sequence). The CDR3 is 15 amino acids. The CDR3 spells CSAGQGWSYNSPLHF. CDR3 nucleotides: TGCAGTGCCGGACAGGGTTGGTCCTATAATTCACCCCTCCACTTT.

This clonotype was observed many times. The chain joins TRBV5-1 to TRBJ2-1; D possibly corresponds to TRBD1 (5 bases). Germline CDR1 SGHRS, CDR2 YFSETQ. The CDR3 extends over 14 amino acids. Trimming cost V 0 bases and J 6 bases, with 10 bases left between them. The CDR3 reads CASSLEGAGNEQFF. The CDR3 DNA sequence: TGCGCCAGCAGCTTGGAAGGGGCAGGCAATGAGCAGTTCTTC.

The J gene is TRBJ2-7, the V gene TRBV10-3; tentatively, D is TRBD2 (6 bases). The V end was cut by 1 base, the J end by 1 base, with 17 bases between. Germline V gene sequence: CDR1 ENHRY, CDR2 SYGVKD. The CDR3 contains 17 residues. The CDR3 DNA reads as TGTGCCATCAGTGAGTTCTGGAGCGGCGGGACGTCCTACGAGCAGTACTTC. Its translation: CAISEFWSGGTSYEQYF.

This clonotype was observed at least ten times. The rearrangement joins TRBV18 to TRBJ1-5; 8 positions agree with TRBD1. V dropped 2 bases and J dropped 0; count of bases not matched to a gene: 3. This CDR3 has 16 amino acids. Germline CDR1 is KGHSH and CDR2 is LQKENI. This chain's CDR3 is CASSPEDRDSNQPQHF. For the CDR3, the DNA is TGTGCCAGCTCACCAGAGGACAGGGATAGCAATCAGCCCCAGCATTTT.

Details on this clonotype: Given a much more abundant clone one base away, this may be a read error. The chain couples TRBV6-5 to TRBJ2-2; D might be TRBD2 (5 bases). Germline assignment: CDR1 MNHEY and CDR2 SVGAGI. This CDR3 contains 14 residues. As DNA, the CDR3 is TGTGCCAGCAGTTACATTGGCCGGGCCGGGGAGCTGGTTTTT. It encodes CASSYIGRAGELVF.

This clonotype has a count of ten or more. The rearrangement uses TRBV5-1 and TRBJ2-7, with D hard to call. Looked up from germline, CDR1 is SGHRS and CDR2 is YFSETQ. V was pared by 0 bases and J by 1 base, with 8 bases between. The CDR3 totals 14 residues. This chain's CDR3 is CASSLELQSYEQYF. The DNA for the CDR3 is TGCGCCAGCAGCTTGGAATTGCAGTCCTACGAGCAGTACTTC.

Only a few counts were recorded for this clonotype. The chain couples TRBV12-3 or TRBV12-4 to TRBJ2-5; the match to TRBD1 covers 11 bases. V lost 3 bases and J lost 3; bases outside the gene matches: 6. The CDR3 runs to 16 residues. The CDR3 DNA reads as TGTGCCAGCAGTTTTGGCCCGGGACAGGGGGAAGAGACCCAGTACTTC. It codes for CASSFGPGQGEETQYF.

This clonotype was found many times. The chain's CDR3 is CSARNLAKNIQYF. The CDR3, as DNA: TGCAGTGCTAGGAACTTAGCCAAAAACATTCAGTACTTC. The chain links TRBV20-1 to TRBJ2-4; D gene ambiguous. Trimming removed 3 bases at V and 0 bases at J, with 6 bases between. This CDR3 has 13 amino acids. Germline values: CDR1 DFQATT, CDR2 SNEGSKA (reference sequence).

This rearrangement joins TRBV4-1 to TRBJ2-5; D gene ambiguous. V was pared by 7 bases and J by 1 base, with 10 bases between. CDR1 is MGHRA, CDR2 YSYEKL, per germline. CDR3 length: 13 amino acids. The CDR3 protein is CASTGLSQETQYF. The DNA of the CDR3 is TGCGCCAGCACTGGCCTGAGCCAAGAGACCCAGTACTTC.

This clonotype showed up many times. The gene calls are TRBV7-2 and TRBJ2-3; no definite D call. V was shortened by 5 bases and J by 7 bases, with 10 bases between the two germline ends. Germline assignment: CDR1 SGHTA and CDR2 FQGNSA. This CDR3 region has 12 residues. The CDR3 protein is CASSPMGNTQYF. The DNA for the CDR3 is TGTGCCAGCAGCCCGATGGGAAATACGCAGTATTTT.

This clonotype was observed at least ten times. The chain couples TRBV29-1 to TRBJ2-1; 7 bases are shared with TRBD2. This CDR3 has 13 residues. V trimming: 8 bases; J trimming: 0 bases; junction bases outside the gene matches: 4. Germline CDR1 reads SQVTM; CDR2 reads ANQGSEA. DNA of the CDR3: TGCAGCTATCGCGGGAGCTCCTACAATGAGCAGTTCTTC. Its translation: CSYRGSSYNEQFF.

This clonotype was counted ten times or more. CDR3 region: CASSFGLAGLRPSEQYF. DNA for the CDR3: TGCGCCAGCAGCTTTGGACTAGCGGGCCTCCGCCCCTCGGAGCAGTACTTC. The V and J genes are TRBV5-1 and TRBJ2-7, with 11 nucleotides matching TRBD2. CDR1 is SGHRS, CDR2 YFSETQ, per germline. After removal of 2 bases from V and 7 bases from J, the junction contained 14 bases not matched to a gene. There are 17 residues in the CDR3.

This clonotype was detected many times. This chain connects TRBV27 to TRBJ2-1; 14 nucleotides align to TRBD2. The germline V gene encodes CDR1 MNHEY and CDR2 SMNVEV (reference sequence). CDR3 length equals 16 residues. Trimming took 3 bases from V and 8 from J; bases not matched to a gene: 6. The CDR3 reads CASSFMTSGRGHEQFF. The CDR3, as DNA: TGTGCCAGCAGTTTCATGACTAGCGGGAGGGGGCATGAGCAGTTCTTC.

This clonotype was seen ten or more times. The CDR3 spells CSARDHGGTQETQYF. The DNA of the CDR3 is TGCAGTGCTAGAGATCACGGGGGAACCCAAGAGACCCAGTACTTC. The chain employs TRBV20-1 and TRBJ2-5; D possibly corresponds to TRBD2 (6 bases). Between the trimmed V and J ends, which lost 0 bases and 1 base, there was a span of 12 bases. The CDR3 is 15 residues long. The germline CDR1 and CDR2 sequences are DFQATT and SNEGSKA (reference sequence).

This clonotype was counted ten times or more. The chain combines TRBV20-1 with TRBJ2-2; 8 bases line up with TRBD2. The CDR3 runs to 15 residues. With V trimmed by 2 bases and J by 6 bases, 8 bases remained unmatched. Germline CDR1 DFQATT, CDR2 SNEGSKA (reference sequence). CDR3 DNA sequence: TGCAGTGCTAGAAGGGAGCGGGAGTTGGCCGGGGAGCTGTTTTTT. Its translation is CSARRERELAGELFF.

This clonotype was found a few times. The V gene is TRBV13, the J gene TRBJ1-2, with D possibly being TRBD1 (5 bases). The CDR3 is 14 residues long. Trimming took 3 bases from V and 5 from J, leaving 13 bases between them. Germline loops: CDR1 PRHDT, CDR2 FYEKMQ (reference sequence). The DNA for the CDR3 is TGTGCCAGCAGCTTTTCGACAGTTCATTATGGCTACACCTTC. Its translation: CASSFSTVHYGYTF.

The chain has TRBV20-1 and TRBJ2-1; 8 nucleotides line up with TRBD1. The V gene's germline CDR1 is DFQATT and CDR2 SNEGSKA (reference sequence). V trimming: 3 bases; J trimming: 7 bases; junction bases outside the gene matches: 14. The CDR3 runs 16 residues. The CDR3 is CSARELGQEIWNEQFF. In DNA, the CDR3 is TGCAGTGCTAGGGAACTGGGACAGGAGATATGGAATGAGCAGTTCTTC.

This clonotype was detected ten times or more. The gene calls are TRBV29-1 and TRBJ2-1, with D perhaps TRBD2 (5 bases). The V end lost 5 bases, the J end lost 3 bases, and 14 bases lay between the germline ends. Germline V CDR1 and CDR2: SQVTM, ANQGSEA. The CDR3 loop spans 14 amino acids. CDR3 DNA sequence: TGCAGCGTTTTTCTAGCAGGACTCTACAATGAGCAGTTCTTC. This sequence encodes CSVFLAGLYNEQFF.

This clonotype was detected many times. The rearrangement uses TRBV29-1 and TRBJ2-1, with 12 positions matching TRBD2. The germline CDR1 and CDR2 sequences are SQVTM and ANQGSEA. The CDR3 runs 15 residues. V shed 1 base, J shed 6 bases, and the junction held 4 bases outside the gene matches. The CDR3 nucleotides are TGCAGCGTTGAAGCACTAGCGGGAGGCCCCAATGAGCAGTTCTTC. Translation: CSVEALAGGPNEQFF.

The DNA of the CDR3 is TGTGCCAGCACCTACCCCGGGACTAGCCCCGGGGAGCTGTTTTTT. Its translation: CASTYPGTSPGELFF. This sequence joins TRBV7-9 and TRBJ2-2; 9 bases are a match to TRBD2. CDR1 is SEHNR and CDR2 is FQNEAQ in the germline V gene (reference sequence). Losses at the gene ends were 7 bases for V and 6 bases for J; bases not matched to a gene: 9. The CDR3 contains 15 residues.

The V and J genes are TRBV11-2 and TRBJ2-2, with D perhaps matching TRBD1 (5 bases). The V end was cut by 4 bases, the J end by 5 bases, with 11 bases between. Germline loops: CDR1 SGHAT, CDR2 FQNNGV. CDR3 length: 14 residues. The CDR3 region is CASSYDSLTGELFF. CDR3 in DNA: TGTGCCAGCAGCTACGACAGTTTAACCGGGGAGCTGTTTTTT. Using reference TRBV11-2 and TRBJ2-2 for the parts outside the CDR3, the full variable domain is EAGVAQSPRYKIIEKRQSVAFWCNPISGHATLYWYQQILGQGPKLLIQFQNNGVVDDSQLPKDRFSAERLKGVDSTLKIQPAKLEDSAVYLCASSYDSLTGELFFGEGSRLTVL.

This clonotype was recorded many times. The chain links TRBV19 to TRBJ1-6, with D perhaps matching TRBD1 (6 bases). V was clipped by 9 bases and J by 7 bases, with 13 bases between them. The CDR3 is 13 residues long. CDR1 and CDR2 (germline): LNHDA, SQIVND (reference sequence). The CDR3 DNA follows: TGTGCCAGCAACCCCAGGGGAAATTCACCCCTCCACTTT. This translates into CASNPRGNSPLHF. The full variable domain, its missing parts supplied by reference TRBV19 and TRBJ1-6, is DGGITQSPKYLFRKEGQNVTLSCEQNLNHDAMYWYRQDPGQGLRLIYYSQIVNDFQKGDIAEGYSVSREKKESFPLTVTSAQKNPTAFYLCASNPRGNSPLHFGNGTRLTVT.